Judged by abundance, the clone carrying this T cell receptor beta chain is medium-sized. No cell sorting was done before RNA was extracted from the tissue. More than 3 cm separated this lung sample from the edge of the tumor. The sample belongs to a study of tumor and adjacent non-tumor tissue in lung cancer. A modified ARM-PCR protocol with three rounds of nested PCR amplified TCRbeta. Via MiXCR, TCRdb re-called the multiplex PCR reads, giving one row per CDR3 protein. The table has some 73,000 distinct CDR3 sequences, roughly 80% seen once; the top ten hold around half. The sequenced sample was distant non-tumor lung tissue. This receptor was taken from a man in his sixties with non-small cell lung cancer.

This chain's CDR3 is CASSLPSTQETQYF. CDR3 bases: TGTGCCAGCAGCCTCCCAAGCACACAAGAGACCCAGTACTTC. V usage is TRBV12-3 or TRBV12-4 and J usage is TRBJ2-5; D remains unclear. The CDR3 contains 14 residues. Trimming removed 6 bases from V and 2 bases from J, with 13 bases in between.